Below, 23 T cell receptor beta chains from the same sample are listed, as sequenced in a study of shared clonotypes between healthy human individuals (dated by TCRdb to about 2020). Libraries were built with the immunoSEQ multiplex PCR assay. In its TCRdb copy, this immuneACCESS table keeps in-frame sequences only and misses some clones. Where compared with another copy, unresolved V genes explain less than half of these, and the others have no known cause. The table for this sample lists more than 2,000,000 clones; more than 80% of them were counted only once. More than 0.12% of the sample belongs to the ten largest clones. The sample was naive CD4+ T cells sorted from blood. Interpreted using the paper, the cell subset or site label stands for: CD45RA+ positively selected. These receptor sequences come from a man younger than 35 in good health.

Points on this clone: Distinct nucleotide sequences in the sample also encode this CDR3. J is TRBJ2-5 and V is TRBV9, with D possibly TRBD1 on 6 matching bases. V gave up 0 bases and J gave up 2 bases, with 8 bases separating them. Germline V lookup: CDR1 SGDLS, CDR2 YYNGEE. The CDR3 has 14 residues. CDR3 loop: CASSVGTAQETQYF. CDR3 DNA sequence: TGTGCCAGCAGCGTAGGGACAGCACAAGAGACCCAGTACTTC. The full variable domain, rest sourced from reference TRBV9 and TRBJ2-5, is DSGVTQTPKHLITATGQRVTLRCSPRSGDLSVYWYQQSLDQGLQFLIQYYNGEERAKGNILERFSAQQFPDLHSELNLSSLELGDSALYFCASSVGTAQETQYFGPGTRLLVL.

CDR3 amino acids: CASSIDSGTGVYEQFF. CDR3 in DNA: TGTGCCAGTAGTATAGATTCAGGGACAGGGGTATACGAGCAGTTCTTC. The rearrangement uses TRBV19 and TRBJ2-1; 10 bases are shared with TRBD1. The CDR3 extends over 16 amino acids. V shed 0 bases, J shed 10 bases, and the junction held 9 bases outside the gene matches. Germline V gives CDR1 LNHDA, CDR2 SQIVND (reference sequence). Based on the CDR3 plus reference TRBV19 and TRBJ2-1, the full variable domain is DGGITQSPKYLFRKEGQNVTLSCEQNLNHDAMYWYRQDPGQGLRLIYYSQIVNDFQKGDIAEGYSVSREKKESFPLTVTSAQKNPTAFYLCASSIDSGTGVYEQFFGPGTRLTVL.

The chain carries TRBV10-3 and TRBJ1-6, with D perhaps TRBD1 (5 bases). Germline V gives CDR1 ENHRY, CDR2 SYGVKD. The CDR3 loop spans 15 amino acids. V was shortened by 5 bases and J by 6 bases, with 14 bases between the two germline ends. CDR3 DNA: TGTGCCATCAGTCCCCAGGGACTTTTTAATTCACCCCTCCACTTT. Its protein is CAISPQGLFNSPLHF.

The chain links TRBV7-8 to TRBJ1-5; 8 nucleotides agree with TRBD1. This CDR3 has 20 amino acids. CDR1 SGHVS and CDR2 FQNEAQ come from the germline V gene. Unmatched junction bases numbered 20, after V lost 1 base and J lost 6 bases. CDR3 in amino acids: CASSLVPPGGIKGVIQPQHF. CDR3 coding DNA: TGTGCCAGCAGCTTAGTGCCGCCAGGGGGCATAAAGGGGGTTATTCAGCCCCAGCATTTT.

This rearrangement joins TRBV4-1 to TRBJ1-4; possible D gene TRBD1, 5 bases. The CDR3 runs 15 residues. The germline V gene encodes CDR1 MGHRA and CDR2 YSYEKL. The V gene lost 5 bases and the J gene lost 8 bases, with 18 bases spanning the gap. In DNA form, the CDR3 reads TGCGCCAGCAGCTCAAGATATCCGTCAGGGGAAAAACTGTTTTTT. Encoded protein: CASSSRYPSGEKLFF.

V and J are TRBV5-4 and TRBJ2-7; 8 positions agree with TRBD2. CDR3 size: 16 residues. Germline-derived CDR1 and CDR2 are SGHNT and YYREEE (reference sequence). V shed 4 bases, J shed 7 bases, and the junction held 16 bases outside the gene matches. As DNA, the CDR3 is TGTGCCAGCAGCCTAGAAGCGGGGGCCCGGGCGGGGGAGCAGTACTTC. This gives the protein CASSLEAGARAGEQYF. Full variable domain (outside the CDR3, taken from reference TRBV5-4 and TRBJ2-7): ETGVTQSPTHLIKTRGQQVTLRCSSQSGHNTVSWYQQALGQGPQFIFQYYREEENGRGNFPPRFSGLQFPNYSSELNVNALELDDSALYLCASSLEAGARAGEQYFGPGTRLTVT.

The chain carries TRBV10-3 and TRBJ2-6, with 7 bases matching TRBD1. The CDR3 is 17 residues long. Germline V gives CDR1 ENHRY, CDR2 SYGVKD. J gave up 1 base and V 5 bases, and 8 bases lay outside the gene matches. CDR3 in amino acids: CAISWTGRTSGANVLTF. The CDR3 region has the DNA TGTGCCATCAGTTGGACAGGCCGAACGTCTGGGGCCAACGTCCTGACTTTC.

The sample holds one count of this clone. This rearrangement joins TRBV5-8 to TRBJ2-7, with TRBD1 matching over 9 bases. CDR1 and CDR2 (germline): SGHTS, YDEGEE. J gave up 6 bases and V 1 base, and 8 bases lay outside the gene matches. The CDR3 runs to 15 residues. The CDR3 DNA follows: TGTGCCAGCAGCTTGTCGGGGACAGGGTCTGCCGAGCAGTACTTC. Residues: CASSLSGTGSAEQYF.

V usage is TRBV5-4 and J usage is TRBJ2-5; a weak D match, TRBD1 (6 bases). The V gene lost 1 base and the J gene lost 4 bases, with 11 bases spanning the gap. Germline CDR1 and CDR2: SGHNT and YYREEE (reference sequence). The CDR3 loop spans 14 amino acids. CDR3 loop: CASSLYLGGETQYF. The CDR3 region has the DNA TGTGCCAGCAGCTTGTATCTAGGGGGAGAGACCCAGTACTTC.

The table lists this clone with a count of one. This chain links TRBV29-1 with TRBJ2-1; 8 bases map to TRBD2. This CDR3 is 13 amino acids long. The junction had 3 bases not matched to a gene; V was cut back by 4 bases and J by 4 bases. Germline CDR1 and CDR2: SQVTM and ANQGSEA. This chain's CDR3 is CSVVLAEYNEQFF. The CDR3 DNA reads TGCAGCGTTGTACTAGCGGAGTACAATGAGCAGTTCTTC.

The chain couples TRBV7-6 to TRBJ1-1, with a possible D match to TRBD1 (5 bases). Germline lookup yields CDR1 SGHVS and CDR2 FNYEAQ. With 0 bases removed from V and 5 bases from J, the gap between germline ends came to 13 bases. The CDR3 extends over 15 amino acids. This CDR3 reads CASSLAEGQRTEAFF. CDR3 sequence (DNA): TGTGCCAGCAGCTTAGCCGAGGGGCAGCGAACTGAAGCTTTCTTT.

The chain links TRBV5-4 to TRBJ2-3; no definite D call. The CDR3 runs 16 residues. The germline V gene encodes CDR1 SGHNT and CDR2 YYREEE (reference sequence). Trimming stripped 0 bases from V and 1 base from J, with 12 bases between. CDR3 protein: CASSLATGAGTDTQYF. CDR3 nucleotide sequence: TGTGCCAGCAGCTTGGCCACTGGAGCTGGCACAGATACGCAGTATTTT.

The rearrangement uses TRBV6-5 and TRBJ2-4; D gene uncertain. The V and J ends lost 5 bases and 1 base respectively, with 12 bases between them. Germline V CDR1 and CDR2: MNHEY, SVGAGI. CDR3 length equals 15 residues. CDR3 residues: CASSRSSLAKNIQYF. The CDR3 coding sequence is TGTGCCAGCAGTCGTTCCAGTTTGGCCAAAAACATTCAGTACTTC.

This clone was recorded once. The rearrangement uses TRBV7-2 and TRBJ1-5; perhaps TRBD1 as D (5 bases). This CDR3 comprises 14 residues. The germline V and J ends were trimmed by 1 base and 10 bases, with 14 bases remaining between them. Germline CDR1 SGHTA, CDR2 FQGNSA. The CDR3 is CASSLGGGGFPQHF. Here the CDR3 DNA reads TGTGCCAGCAGCTTAGGGGGTGGGGGATTTCCCCAGCATTTT.

In its sample, this clone was seen a few times. The rearrangement joins TRBV6-5 to TRBJ1-1, with D unresolved. The V gene's germline CDR1 is MNHEY and CDR2 SVGAGI. The V and J ends lost 6 bases and 3 bases respectively, with 11 bases between them. The CDR3 is 13 residues long. DNA for the CDR3: TGTGCCAGCAGACCCGACGGACACACTGAAGCTTTCTTT. Translating it yields CASRPDGHTEAFF.

V and J are TRBV27 and TRBJ2-7; no reliable D call. Per the germline V gene, CDR1 is MNHEY and CDR2 is SMNVEV (reference sequence). CDR3 length equals 16 residues. V gave up 4 bases and J gave up 0 bases, with 16 bases separating them. CDR3 sequence: CASSSIVVVGSYEQYF. In DNA form, the CDR3 reads TGTGCCAGCAGTTCCATCGTGGTGGTCGGCTCCTACGAGCAGTACTTC.

This CDR3 reads CASSTQLAGGETQYF. The CDR3 DNA reads as TGTGCCAGCAGCACCCAACTAGCGGGAGGGGAGACCCAGTACTTC. The chain recombines TRBV9 with TRBJ2-5, with 13 positions matching TRBD2. The length of the CDR3 is 15 residues. Germline CDR1 SGDLS, CDR2 YYNGEE. V lost 4 bases, J lost 5 bases, and 5 bases stayed unmatched.

With regard to this clone: This specimen includes other DNA sequences encoding the same CDR3. The chain joins TRBV10-3 to TRBJ2-7, with TRBD2 as a possible D gene (5 bases). The V and J ends lost 4 bases and 2 bases respectively, with 6 bases between them. The CDR3 is 12 amino acids. CDR1 and CDR2 from the germline V gene are ENHRY and SYGVKD. CDR3 DNA sequence: TGTGCCATCAGTGCCGGGGCCTACGAGCAGTACTTC. This codes for CAISAGAYEQYF.

The chain has TRBV7-8 and TRBJ1-5, with TRBD1 as a possible D gene (5 bases). Germline values: CDR1 SGHVS, CDR2 FQNEAQ. V lost 3 bases, J lost 4 bases, and 10 bases lay in between. This CDR3 has 14 amino acids. The DNA of the CDR3 is TGTGCCAGCAGCTTGTCGGGACTAAATCAGCCCCAGCATTTT. This codes for CASSLSGLNQPQHF.

V usage is TRBV5-6 and J usage is TRBJ2-3; TRBD2 might be the D (5 bases). V was clipped by 4 bases and J by 0 bases, with 15 bases between them. CDR3 length: 16 amino acids. Germline-derived CDR1 and CDR2 are SGHDT and YYEEEE. As DNA, the CDR3 is TGTGCCAGCAGCGAACTAGGTACAACTAGCACAGATACGCAGTATTTT. This gives the protein CASSELGTTSTDTQYF.

A single count supports this clone. This chain links TRBV9 with TRBJ1-4; no definite D call. Germline values: CDR1 SGDLS, CDR2 YYNGEE. The CDR3 has 15 amino acids. With 1 base removed from V and 3 bases from J, the gap between germline ends came to 10 bases. CDR3 residues: CASSVISGPNEKLFF. The CDR3, as DNA: TGTGCCAGCAGCGTAATTTCCGGACCTAATGAAAAACTGTTTTTT.

The chain combines TRBV5-8 with TRBJ1-1, with 8 nucleotides matching TRBD1. The length of the CDR3 is 15 residues. V lost 3 bases to trimming and J lost 2 bases; unmatched junction nucleotides: 6. Germline V gives CDR1 SGHTS, CDR2 YDEGEE. The CDR3 bases are TGTGCCAGCAGCTCAGGGACAGGCAAAAACACTGAAGCTTTCTTT. Encoded protein: CASSSGTGKNTEAFF.

The CDR3 nucleotides are TGTGCCAGCAGAGGACTAGCGGGTAATGAGCAGTTCTTC. It translates to CASRGLAGNEQFF. The chain has TRBV5-6 and TRBJ2-1, with TRBD2 matching over 11 bases. The V segment lost 5 bases and the J segment 7 bases; nucleotides outside the gene matches: 2. Looked up from germline, CDR1 is SGHDT and CDR2 is YYEEEE. The CDR3 is 13 amino acids.